This T cell receptor (beta chain) was profiled in a study of T cell responses to AZD1222 COVID-19 vaccine. Libraries were prepared by immunoSEQ multiplex PCR; TCRdb keeps only in-frame clonotypes and omits some of them. The sample shows tens of thousands of clones, 70% to 85% of them seen only once. J lost 9 bases, V lost 1 base, and 6 bases had no gene match. The CDR3 consists of 14 residues. The germline V gene has CDR1 SGHDT and CDR2 YYEEEE. This clone occurred a few times. What it binds is unknown. Study-wide findings and caveats: Repertoires in all cases were sampled only once the peak T cell response had passed. Among the donors, most were white British and more were female, and clonal diversity was possibly underestimated. Breadth and depth of Spike-specific TCRs rose after two AZD1222 doses. The span of vaccine-associated CD4 TCRs extended across spike, with dominance at 160-218 and 743-854.

The V call is TRBV5-6, the J call TRBJ2-1, with 8 bases identical to TRBD2. The TCR originated in an adult in good health. Sequencing used peripheral blood, obtained on day 0 of AZD1222 vaccination. This chain's CDR3 is CASSLRAGVREQFF. CDR3 coding DNA: TGTGCCAGCAGCTTGAGAGCGGGAGTACGTGAGCAGTTCTTC.